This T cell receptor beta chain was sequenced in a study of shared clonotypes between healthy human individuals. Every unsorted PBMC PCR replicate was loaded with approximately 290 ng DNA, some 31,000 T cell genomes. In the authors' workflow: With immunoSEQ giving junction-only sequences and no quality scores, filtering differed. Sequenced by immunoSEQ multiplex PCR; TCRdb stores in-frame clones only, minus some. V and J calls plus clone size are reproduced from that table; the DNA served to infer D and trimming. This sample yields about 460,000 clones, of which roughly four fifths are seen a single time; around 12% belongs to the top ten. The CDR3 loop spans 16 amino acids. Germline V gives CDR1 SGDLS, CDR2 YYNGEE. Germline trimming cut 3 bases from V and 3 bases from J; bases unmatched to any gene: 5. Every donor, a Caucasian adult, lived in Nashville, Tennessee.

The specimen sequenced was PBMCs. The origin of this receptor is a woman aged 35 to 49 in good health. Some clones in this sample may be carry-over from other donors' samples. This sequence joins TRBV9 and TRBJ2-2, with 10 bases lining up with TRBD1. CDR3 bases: TGTGCCAGCAGCGGAATGACAGGGGGCGACACCGGGGAGCTGTTTTTT. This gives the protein CASSGMTGGDTGELFF. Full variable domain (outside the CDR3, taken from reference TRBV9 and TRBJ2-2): DSGVTQTPKHLITATGQRVTLRCSPRSGDLSVYWYQQSLDQGLQFLIQYYNGEERAKGNILERFSAQQFPDLHSELNLSSLELGDSALYFCASSGMTGGDTGELFFGEGSRLTVL.